This TCR beta chain was identified during a study of cytomegalovirus exposure and HLA in healthy donors. The CDR3 is 15 amino acids. Germline lookup yields CDR1 SGHNT and CDR2 YYREEE (reference sequence). V was pared by 4 bases and J by 4 bases, with 3 bases of the junction left unmatched. Study-level findings and limits: A highly shared variant cluster was judged a likely technical artifact.

Comments on this clone: Its antigen is unidentified.

The PCR ran on 60 Vbeta and 13 Jbeta primers. TCRdb keeps only in-frame clones here, not all; method: immunoSEQ multiplex PCR. The table shows some 200,000 clones, with around 80% occurring only once. This receptor was identified in a man between 45 and 60 years old in good health and CMV-seronegative. The rearrangement uses TRBV5-4 and TRBJ2-1, with 12 bases matching TRBD2. Sequencing used PBMCs. In DNA form, the CDR3 reads TGTGCCAGCAGCGCGACTAGCGGGAGTTACAATGAGCAGTTCTTC. Amino acid sequence: CASSATSGSYNEQFF.